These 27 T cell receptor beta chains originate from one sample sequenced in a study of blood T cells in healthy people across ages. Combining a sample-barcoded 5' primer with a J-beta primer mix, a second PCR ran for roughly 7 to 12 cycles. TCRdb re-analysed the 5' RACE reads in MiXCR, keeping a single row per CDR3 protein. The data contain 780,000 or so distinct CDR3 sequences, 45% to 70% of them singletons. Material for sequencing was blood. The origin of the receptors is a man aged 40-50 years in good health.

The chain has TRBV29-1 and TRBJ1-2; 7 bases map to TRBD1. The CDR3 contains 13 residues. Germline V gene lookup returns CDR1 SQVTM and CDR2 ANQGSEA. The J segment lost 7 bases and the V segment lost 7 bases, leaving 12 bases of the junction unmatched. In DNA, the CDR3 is TGCAGCGCTGGACAGGCTTCTGGAGGTGGCTACACCTTC. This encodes CSAGQASGGGYTF.

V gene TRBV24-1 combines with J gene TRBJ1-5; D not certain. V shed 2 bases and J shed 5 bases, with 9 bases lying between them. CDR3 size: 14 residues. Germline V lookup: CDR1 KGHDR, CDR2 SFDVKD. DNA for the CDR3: TGTGCCACCAGTGATTCCCTGAGCGATCAGCCCCAGCATTTT. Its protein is CATSDSLSDQPQHF.

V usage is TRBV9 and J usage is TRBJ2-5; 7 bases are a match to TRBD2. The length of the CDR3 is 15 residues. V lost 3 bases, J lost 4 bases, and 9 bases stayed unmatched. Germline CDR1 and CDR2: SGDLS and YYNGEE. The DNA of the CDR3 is TGTGCCAGCAGCGCAGCCGGGGGGTCCGTAGAGACCCAGTACTTC. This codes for CASSAAGGSVETQYF.

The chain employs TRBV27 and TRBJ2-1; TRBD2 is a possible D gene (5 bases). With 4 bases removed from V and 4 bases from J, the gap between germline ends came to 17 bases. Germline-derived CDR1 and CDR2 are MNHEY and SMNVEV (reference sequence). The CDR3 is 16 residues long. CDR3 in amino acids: CASSYIRGLGYNEQFF. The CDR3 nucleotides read TGTGCCAGCAGTTACATCCGGGGTCTAGGGTACAATGAGCAGTTCTTC.

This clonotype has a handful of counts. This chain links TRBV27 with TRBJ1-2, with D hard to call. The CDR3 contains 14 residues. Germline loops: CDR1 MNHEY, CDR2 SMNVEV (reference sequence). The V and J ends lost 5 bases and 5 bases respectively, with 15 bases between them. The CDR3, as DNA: TGTGCCAGCAGTCCGTACACCTCTGGTTATGGCTACACCTTC. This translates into CASSPYTSGYGYTF.

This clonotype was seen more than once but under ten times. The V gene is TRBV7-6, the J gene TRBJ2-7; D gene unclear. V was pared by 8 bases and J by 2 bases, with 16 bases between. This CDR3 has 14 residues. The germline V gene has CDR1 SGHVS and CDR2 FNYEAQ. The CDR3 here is CASHSRGGTYEQYF. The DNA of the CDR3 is TGTGCCAGCCACTCCCGAGGCGGTACCTACGAGCAGTACTTC.

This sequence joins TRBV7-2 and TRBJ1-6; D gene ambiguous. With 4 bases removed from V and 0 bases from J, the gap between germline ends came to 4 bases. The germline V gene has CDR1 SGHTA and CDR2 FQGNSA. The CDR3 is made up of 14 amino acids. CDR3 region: CASSSSSYNSPLHF. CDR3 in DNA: TGTGCCAGCAGCTCCAGCTCCTATAATTCACCCCTCCACTTT. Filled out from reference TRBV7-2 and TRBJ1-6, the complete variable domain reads GAGVSQSPSNKVTEKGKDVELRCDPISGHTALYWYRQSLGQGLEFLIYFQGNSAPDKSGLPSDRFSAERTGGSVSTLTIQRTQQEDSAVYLCASSSSSYNSPLHFGNGTRLTVT.

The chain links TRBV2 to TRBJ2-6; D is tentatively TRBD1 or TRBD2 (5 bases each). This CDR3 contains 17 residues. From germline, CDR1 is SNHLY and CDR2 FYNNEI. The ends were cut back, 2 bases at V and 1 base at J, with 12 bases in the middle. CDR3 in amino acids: CASSEQGEKSGANVLTF. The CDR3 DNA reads TGTGCCAGCAGTGAACAGGGAGAGAAGTCTGGGGCCAACGTCCTGACTTTC.

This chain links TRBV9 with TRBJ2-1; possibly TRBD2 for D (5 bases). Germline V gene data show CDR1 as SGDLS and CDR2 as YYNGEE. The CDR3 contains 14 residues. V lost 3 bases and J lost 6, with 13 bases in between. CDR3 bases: TGTGCCAGCAGCGCGGGGTCGTGGATCAATGAGCAGTTCTTC. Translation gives CASSAGSWINEQFF.

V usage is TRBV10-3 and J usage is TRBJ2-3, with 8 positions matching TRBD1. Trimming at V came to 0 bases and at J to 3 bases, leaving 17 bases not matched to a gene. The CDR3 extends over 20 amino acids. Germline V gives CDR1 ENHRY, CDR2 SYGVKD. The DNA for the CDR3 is TGTGCCATCAGTGAGTCGATGGCAGGGGGCGACTCCAGGAAGACAGATACGCAGTATTTT. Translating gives CAISESMAGGDSRKTDTQYF.

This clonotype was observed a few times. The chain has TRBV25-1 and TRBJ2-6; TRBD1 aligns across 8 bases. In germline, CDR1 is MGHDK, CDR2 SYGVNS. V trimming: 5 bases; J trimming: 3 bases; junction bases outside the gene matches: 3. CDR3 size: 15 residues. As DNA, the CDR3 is TGTGCCAGCAGTCAGGGGGCTGGTGGGGCCAACGTCCTGACTTTC. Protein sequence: CASSQGAGGANVLTF.

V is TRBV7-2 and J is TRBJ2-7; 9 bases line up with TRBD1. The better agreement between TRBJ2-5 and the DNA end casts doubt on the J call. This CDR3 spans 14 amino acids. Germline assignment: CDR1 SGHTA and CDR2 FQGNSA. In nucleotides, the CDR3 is TGTGCCAGCAGTCAACAGGGGGCGCGGGAGACCCAGTACTTC. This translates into CASSQQGARETQYF.

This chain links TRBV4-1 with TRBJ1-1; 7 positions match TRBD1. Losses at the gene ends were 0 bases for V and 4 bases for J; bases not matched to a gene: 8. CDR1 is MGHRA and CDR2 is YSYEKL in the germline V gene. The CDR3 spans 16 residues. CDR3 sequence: CASSQEGGRGTTEAFF. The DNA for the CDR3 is TGCGCCAGCAGCCAAGAGGGCGGCAGGGGGACCACTGAAGCTTTCTTT.

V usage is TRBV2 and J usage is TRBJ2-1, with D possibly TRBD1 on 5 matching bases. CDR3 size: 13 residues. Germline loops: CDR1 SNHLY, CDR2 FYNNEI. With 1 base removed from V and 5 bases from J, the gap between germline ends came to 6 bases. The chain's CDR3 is CASSEVRDNEQFF. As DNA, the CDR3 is TGTGCCAGCAGTGAAGTCAGGGACAATGAGCAGTTCTTC.

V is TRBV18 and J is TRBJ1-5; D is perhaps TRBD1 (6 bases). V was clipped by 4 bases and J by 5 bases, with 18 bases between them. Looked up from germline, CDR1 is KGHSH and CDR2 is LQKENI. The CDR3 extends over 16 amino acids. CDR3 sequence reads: CASSLKRGALDQPQHF. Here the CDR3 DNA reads TGTGCCAGCTCACTAAAGAGGGGGGCCTTGGATCAGCCCCAGCATTTT. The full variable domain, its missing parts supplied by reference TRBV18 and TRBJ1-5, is NAGVMQNPRHLVRRRGQEARLRCSPMKGHSHVYWYRQLPEEGLKFMVYLQKENIIDESGMPKERFSAEFPKEGPSILRIQQVVRGDSAAYFCASSLKRGALDQPQHFGDGTRLSIL.

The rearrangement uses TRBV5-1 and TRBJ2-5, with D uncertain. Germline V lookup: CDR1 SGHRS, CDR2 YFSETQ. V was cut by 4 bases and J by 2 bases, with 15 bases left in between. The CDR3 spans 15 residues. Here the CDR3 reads CASSVRAQTQETQYF. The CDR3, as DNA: TGCGCCAGCAGCGTCCGGGCGCAAACTCAAGAGACCCAGTACTTC.

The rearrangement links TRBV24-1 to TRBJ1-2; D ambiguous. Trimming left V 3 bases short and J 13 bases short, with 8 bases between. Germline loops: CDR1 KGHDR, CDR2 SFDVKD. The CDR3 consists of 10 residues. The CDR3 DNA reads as TGTGCCACCAGTGATACCGCAGGCACCTTC. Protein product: CATSDTAGTF.

In DNA form, the CDR3 reads TGTGCCAGCAGTCGTACTAGGTGGGAGACCCAGTACTTC. Residues: CASSRTRWETQYF. This chain connects TRBV6-2 or TRBV6-3 to TRBJ2-5; tentative D call: TRBD2 (5 bases). Trimming took 5 bases from V and 5 from J, leaving 12 bases between them. The CDR3 spans 13 residues. CDR1 MNHEY and CDR2 SVGEGT come from the germline V gene.

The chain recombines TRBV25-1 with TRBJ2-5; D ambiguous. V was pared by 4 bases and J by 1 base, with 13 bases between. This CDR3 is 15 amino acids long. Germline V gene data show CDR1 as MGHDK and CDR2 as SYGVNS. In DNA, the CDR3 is TGTGCCAGCAGTGTCAGGTTTGCCCTCCAAGAGACCCAGTACTTC. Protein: CASSVRFALQETQYF.

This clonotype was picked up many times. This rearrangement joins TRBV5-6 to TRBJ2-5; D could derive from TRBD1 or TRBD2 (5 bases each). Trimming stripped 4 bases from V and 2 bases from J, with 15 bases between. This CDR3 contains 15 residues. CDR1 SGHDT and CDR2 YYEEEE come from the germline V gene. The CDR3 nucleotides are TGTGCCAGCAGCCTGAGGGGTAGGGGACAAGAGACCCAGTACTTC. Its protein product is CASSLRGRGQETQYF.

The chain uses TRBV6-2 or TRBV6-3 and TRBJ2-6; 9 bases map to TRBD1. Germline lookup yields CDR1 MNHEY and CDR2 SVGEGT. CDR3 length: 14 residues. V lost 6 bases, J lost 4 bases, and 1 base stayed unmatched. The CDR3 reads CASSGTGGANVLTF. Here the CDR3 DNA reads TGTGCCAGCAGCGGGACAGGGGGGGCCAACGTCCTGACTTTC.

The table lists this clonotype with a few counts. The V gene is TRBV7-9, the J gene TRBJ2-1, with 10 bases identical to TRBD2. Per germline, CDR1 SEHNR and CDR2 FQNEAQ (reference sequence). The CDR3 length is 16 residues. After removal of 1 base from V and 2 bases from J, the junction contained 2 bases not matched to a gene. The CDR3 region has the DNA TGTGCCAGCAGCTTAGGGACTAGCGGAACCTACAATGAGCAGTTCTTC. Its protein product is CASSLGTSGTYNEQFF.

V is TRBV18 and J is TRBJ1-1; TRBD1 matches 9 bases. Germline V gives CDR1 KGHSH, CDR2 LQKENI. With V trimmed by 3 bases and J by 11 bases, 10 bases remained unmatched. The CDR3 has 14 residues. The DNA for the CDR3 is TGTGCCAGCTCACCCCCCGGGACAGGGAGTTCGGCTTTCTTT. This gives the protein CASSPPGTGSSAFF. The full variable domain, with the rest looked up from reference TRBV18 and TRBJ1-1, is NAGVMQNPRHLVRRRGQEARLRCSPMKGHSHVYWYRQLPEEGLKFMVYLQKENIIDESGMPKERFSAEFPKEGPSILRIQQVVRGDSAAYFCASSPPGTGSSAFFGQGTRLTVV.

In DNA form, the CDR3 reads TGTGCCAGCAGATCCTTCATGGGGGCTAACTCTGGGGCCAACGTCCTGACTTTC. The encoded protein is CASRSFMGANSGANVLTF. V gene TRBV27 combines with J gene TRBJ2-6, with D perhaps matching TRBD1 (6 bases). Deletions cut 6 bases from V and 0 bases from J, with 18 bases between. The CDR3 contains 18 residues. CDR1 and CDR2 from the germline V gene are MNHEY and SMNVEV (reference sequence).

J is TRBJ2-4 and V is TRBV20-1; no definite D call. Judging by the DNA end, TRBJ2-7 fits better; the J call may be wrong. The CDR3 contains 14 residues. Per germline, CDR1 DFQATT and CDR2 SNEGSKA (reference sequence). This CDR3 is CSARDTAYFYEQYF. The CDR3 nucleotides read TGCAGTGCTAGAGATACGGCGTACTTCTACGAGCAGTACTTC.

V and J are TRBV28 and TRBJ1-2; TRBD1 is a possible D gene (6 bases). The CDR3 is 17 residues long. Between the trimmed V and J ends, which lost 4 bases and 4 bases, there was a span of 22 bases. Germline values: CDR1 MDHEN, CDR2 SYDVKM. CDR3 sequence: CASSSTLSGVGGYGYTF. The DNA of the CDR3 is TGTGCCAGCAGTTCAACCTTGTCAGGGGTTGGTGGCTATGGCTACACCTTC.

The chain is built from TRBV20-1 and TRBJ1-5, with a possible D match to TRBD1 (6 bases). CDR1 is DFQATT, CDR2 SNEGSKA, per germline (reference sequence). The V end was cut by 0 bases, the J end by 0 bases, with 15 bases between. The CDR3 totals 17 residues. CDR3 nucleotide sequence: TGCAGTGCTAGAGATCCGAAGGGACACTTTAGCAATCAGCCCCAGCATTTT. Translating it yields CSARDPKGHFSNQPQHF.